The 10 T cell receptor beta chains reported below all come from one sample, sequenced in a study of beta chain features in type 1 diabetes. The study, taken as a whole, reports: In every one of the four CD4+ subsets, TCRB CDR3s were moderately but significantly shorter in Type 1 diabetes patients.

These receptors' antigens are unknown. The study reverse transcribed the entire isolated RNA, so it sequenced expressed TCRB transcripts. The data were produced by immunoSEQ multiplex PCR, yet TCRdb's version contains in-frame clones alone and is incomplete. The data hold 140,000 or so clones, with about an eighth observed a single time. Sequencing was carried out using central memory CD4+ T cells from blood. The receptor set was obtained from a man between 18 and 29 years old with type 1 diabetes.

This clone has a count of ten or more. V usage is TRBV15 and J usage is TRBJ2-1; tentatively, D is TRBD2 (6 bases). Germline-derived CDR1 and CDR2 are LNHNV and YYDKDF (reference sequence). There are 12 residues in the CDR3. The V and J ends lost 2 bases and 11 bases respectively, with 10 bases between them. The CDR3 DNA sequence: TGTGCCACCAGCAGATGGGGACTTCAGCAGTTCTTC. It yields the protein CATSRWGLQQFF.

In its sample, this clone was seen a few times. The J gene is TRBJ1-1, the V gene TRBV5-1, with D possibly TRBD1 on 6 matching bases. The germline gives CDR1 SGHRS, CDR2 YFSETQ. V lost 4 bases to trimming and J lost 0 bases, with 10 bases between them. This CDR3 contains 14 residues. For the CDR3, the DNA is TGCGCCAGCAGCGCAGGACAGTTGAACACTGAAGCTTTCTTT. Its protein is CASSAGQLNTEAFF.

This chain joins TRBV6-1 and TRBJ1-2, with TRBD1 identical over 10 bases. Germline CDR1 reads MNHNS; CDR2 reads SASEGT. V was pared by 8 bases and J by 2 bases, with 5 bases of the junction left unmatched. The CDR3 totals 14 residues. CDR3 sequence (DNA): TGTGCCAGCGGGACAGGGGAACAAAACTATGGCTACACCTTC. Residues: CASGTGEQNYGYTF.

The chain couples TRBV29-1 to TRBJ2-1, with TRBD1 matching 7 bases. CDR3 size: 14 residues. Germline V gene data show CDR1 as SQVTM and CDR2 as ANQGSEA. V shed 4 bases and J 7 bases; nucleotides not matched to a gene: 10. The CDR3 DNA is TGCAGCGTTGGGGTAGGGGGCCTGAATAATGAGCAGTTCTTC. Residues: CSVGVGGLNNEQFF.

This clone turned up a few times. The chain couples TRBV7-2 to TRBJ1-1; D is perhaps TRBD1 (5 bases). With 2 bases removed from V and 2 bases from J, the gap between germline ends came to 12 bases. There are 15 residues in the CDR3. CDR1 SGHTA and CDR2 FQGNSA come from the germline V gene. CDR3 amino acids: CASSLIVTVNTEAFF. Written as DNA, the CDR3 is TGTGCCAGCAGCTTAATTGTGACAGTTAACACTGAAGCTTTCTTT. Together with reference TRBV7-2 and TRBJ1-1, the CDR3 gives the full variable domain: GAGVSQSPSNKVTEKGKDVELRCDPISGHTALYWYRQSLGQGLEFLIYFQGNSAPDKSGLPSDRFSAERTGGSVSTLTIQRTQQEDSAVYLCASSLIVTVNTEAFFGQGTRLTVV.

In this sample, this clone turned up a few times. The chain joins TRBV28 to TRBJ1-1; D remains ambiguous. The germline V gene has CDR1 MDHEN and CDR2 SYDVKM. The CDR3 sequence is 14 residues long. The V end lost 7 bases, the J end lost 3 bases, and 15 bases lay between the germline ends. The CDR3 DNA follows: TGTGCCAGCATCTCAGGCTACGGTGACACTGAAGCTTTCTTT. As protein: CASISGYGDTEAFF.

The V call is TRBV5-1, the J call TRBJ2-1, with 10 bases aligning to TRBD2. Per germline, CDR1 SGHRS and CDR2 YFSETQ. This CDR3 is 13 amino acids long. J lost 3 bases, V lost 8 bases, and 2 bases had no gene match. The CDR3 loop reads CASLAGDYNEQFF. DNA of the CDR3: TGCGCCAGTCTAGCGGGGGACTACAATGAGCAGTTCTTC. Combining the CDR3 with reference TRBV5-1 and TRBJ2-1 gives the whole variable domain KAGVTQTPRYLIKTRGQQVTLSCSPISGHRSVSWYQQTPGQGLQFLFEYFSETQRNKGNFPGRFSGRQFSNSRSEMNVSTLELGDSALYLCASLAGDYNEQFFGPGTRLTVL.

This clone showed up many times. Other DNA sequences in the sample encode the same CDR3. V usage is TRBV11-2 and J usage is TRBJ2-1; no definite D call. Germline values: CDR1 SGHAT, CDR2 FQNNGV. This CDR3 has 11 amino acids. The ends were cut back, 3 bases at V and 4 bases at J, with 1 base in the middle. The CDR3 sequence: CASSFYNEQFF. The DNA for the CDR3 is TGTGCCAGCAGCTTTTACAATGAGCAGTTCTTC.

The CDR3 DNA reads as TGTGCCAGCAGTTTGGCAGGGGCTAACTATGGCTACACCTTC. Translating it yields CASSLAGANYGYTF. This sequence joins TRBV2 and TRBJ1-2; D may be TRBD1 (6 bases). The germline V gene has CDR1 SNHLY and CDR2 FYNNEI. The CDR3 consists of 14 residues. The germline V and J ends were trimmed by 5 bases and 0 bases, with 10 bases remaining between them.

The J gene is TRBJ2-7, the V gene TRBV11-2, with D tentatively TRBD2 (6 bases). The V gene's germline CDR1 is SGHAT and CDR2 FQNNGV. This CDR3 is 14 amino acids long. V was shortened by 5 bases and J by 2 bases, with 13 bases between the two germline ends. This CDR3 reads CASSPRTKTYEQYF. The CDR3 bases are TGTGCCAGCAGCCCAAGGACTAAAACCTACGAGCAGTACTTC.